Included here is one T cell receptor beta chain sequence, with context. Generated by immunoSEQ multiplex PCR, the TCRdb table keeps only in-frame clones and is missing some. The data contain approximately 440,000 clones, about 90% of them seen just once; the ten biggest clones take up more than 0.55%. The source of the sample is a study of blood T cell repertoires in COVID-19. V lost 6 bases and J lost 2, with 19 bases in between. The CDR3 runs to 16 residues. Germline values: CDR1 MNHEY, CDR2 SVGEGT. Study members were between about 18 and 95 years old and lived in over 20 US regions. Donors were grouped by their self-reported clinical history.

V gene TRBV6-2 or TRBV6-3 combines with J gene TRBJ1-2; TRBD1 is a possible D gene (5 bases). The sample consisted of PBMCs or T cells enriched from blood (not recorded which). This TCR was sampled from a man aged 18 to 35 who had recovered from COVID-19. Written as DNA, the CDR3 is TGTGCCAGCAGCCCTGACAGACTGCAACGGAACTATGGCTACACCTTC. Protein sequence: CASSPDRLQRNYGYTF.